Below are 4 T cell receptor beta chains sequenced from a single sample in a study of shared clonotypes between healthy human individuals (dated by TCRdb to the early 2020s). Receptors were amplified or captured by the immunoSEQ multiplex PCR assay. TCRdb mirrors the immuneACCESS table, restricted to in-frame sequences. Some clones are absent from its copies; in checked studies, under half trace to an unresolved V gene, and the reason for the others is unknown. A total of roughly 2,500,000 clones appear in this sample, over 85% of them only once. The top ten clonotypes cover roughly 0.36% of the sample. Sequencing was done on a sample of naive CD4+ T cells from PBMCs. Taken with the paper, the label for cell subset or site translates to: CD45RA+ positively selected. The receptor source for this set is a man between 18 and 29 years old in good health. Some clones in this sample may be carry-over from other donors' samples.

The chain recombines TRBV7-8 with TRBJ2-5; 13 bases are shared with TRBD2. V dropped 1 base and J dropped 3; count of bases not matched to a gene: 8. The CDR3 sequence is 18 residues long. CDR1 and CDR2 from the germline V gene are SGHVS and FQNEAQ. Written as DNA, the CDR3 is TGTGCCAGCAGCTTAGGACGACTAGCGGGAGGCCTAGAAGAGACCCAGTACTTC. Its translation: CASSLGRLAGGLEETQYF.

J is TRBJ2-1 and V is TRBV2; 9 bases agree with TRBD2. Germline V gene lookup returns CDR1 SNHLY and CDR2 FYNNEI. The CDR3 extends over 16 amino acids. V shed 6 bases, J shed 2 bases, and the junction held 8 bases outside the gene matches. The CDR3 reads CASSQIAGEAYNEQFF. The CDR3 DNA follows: TGTGCCAGCAGCCAGATAGCGGGAGAGGCCTACAATGAGCAGTTCTTC. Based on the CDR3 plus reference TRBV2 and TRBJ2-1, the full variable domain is EPEVTQTPSHQVTQMGQEVILRCVPISNHLYFYWYRQILGQKVEFLVSFYNNEISEKSEIFDDQFSVERPDGSNFTLKIRSTKLEDSAMYFCASSQIAGEAYNEQFFGPGTRLTVL.

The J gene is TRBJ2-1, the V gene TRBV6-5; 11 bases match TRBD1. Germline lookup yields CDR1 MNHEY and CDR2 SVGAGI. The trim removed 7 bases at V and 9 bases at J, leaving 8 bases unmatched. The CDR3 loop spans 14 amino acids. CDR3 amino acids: CASNRDRGSGEQFF. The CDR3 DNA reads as TGTGCCAGCAACCGGGACAGGGGGAGCGGTGAGCAGTTCTTC.

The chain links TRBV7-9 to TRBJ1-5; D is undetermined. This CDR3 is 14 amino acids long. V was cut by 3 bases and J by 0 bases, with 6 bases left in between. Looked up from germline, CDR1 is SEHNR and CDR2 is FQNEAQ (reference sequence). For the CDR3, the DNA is TGTGCCAGCAGCTTCGGGGATAGCAATCAGCCCCAGCATTTT. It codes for CASSFGDSNQPQHF.